This passage covers 12 T cell receptor beta chains from one sample sequenced in a study of lung T cells in sarcoidosis with Löfgren's syndrome. TCRdb redid the calling of the reads with MiXCR, one entry per CDR3 protein. The sample carries around 60,000 distinct CDR3 sequences, about 20% recorded once. Source material: CD4+ T cells from PBMCs. These receptors all stem from a human donor with sarcoidosis (Löfgren's syndrome or another form), or a control subject (not recorded which).

This clonotype was observed a single time. It may be a read error: a sequence one base away is much more abundant. The rearrangement links TRBV12-3 or TRBV12-4 to TRBJ1-5, with unresolved D. This CDR3 region has 14 residues. V was pared by 5 bases and J by 5 bases, with 13 bases between. CDR3: CASSRSGRDQPQHF. The CDR3 DNA reads as TGTGCCAGCAGTCGATCTGGTCGTGATCAGCCCCAGCATTTT.

Ten or more counts support this clonotype. The CDR3 loop is CAIRGQSNTEAFF. The CDR3 DNA reads TGTGCCATCCGGGGACAGTCGAACACTGAAGCTTTCTTT. V is TRBV10-3 and J is TRBJ1-1; 7 bases match TRBD1. V was pared by 8 bases and J by 1 base, with 4 bases of the junction left unmatched. Germline lookup yields CDR1 ENHRY and CDR2 SYGVKD. The CDR3 runs 13 residues.

This clonotype was counted ten times or more. The rearrangement uses TRBV7-2 and TRBJ2-6, with 7 bases that match TRBD2. The V segment lost 1 base and the J segment 12 bases; nucleotides outside the gene matches: 9. This CDR3 region has 15 residues. Germline assignment: CDR1 SGHTA and CDR2 FQGNSA. Here the CDR3 reads CASSLEGGSRVVLTF. As DNA, the CDR3 is TGTGCCAGCAGCTTAGAAGGCGGGAGTAGGGTCGTCCTGACTTTC.

This clonotype was counted many times. The rearrangement uses TRBV4-2 and TRBJ1-1, with TRBD1 identical over 9 bases. Germline CDR1 is LGHNA and CDR2 is YNFKEQ. Trimming at V came to 2 bases and at J to 6 bases, leaving 16 bases not matched to a gene. This CDR3 is 18 amino acids long. The CDR3 DNA reads as TGTGCCAGCAGCCAAACCATCCGGGACAGGGAGAGAAGCGCTGAAGCTTTCTTT. Translating gives CASSQTIRDRERSAEAFF.

This clonotype was seen a few times. This chain links TRBV27 with TRBJ1-5; 11 positions match TRBD1. This CDR3 has 17 amino acids. Per the germline V gene, CDR1 is MNHEY and CDR2 is SMNVEV (reference sequence). V lost 6 bases to trimming and J lost 2 bases; unmatched junction nucleotides: 9. This chain's CDR3 is CASRRDRGGGGNQPQHF. The CDR3 nucleotides read TGTGCCAGCAGAAGGGACAGGGGGGGGGGTGGCAATCAGCCCCAGCATTTT.

This clonotype was seen ten or more times. The CDR3 DNA reads as TGTGCCAGCAGTTCCCCCCCTATGAACACTGAAGCTTTCTTT. Translated, it gives CASSSPPMNTEAFF. The chain carries TRBV28 and TRBJ1-1; D gene uncertain. The V end lost 4 bases, the J end lost 0 bases, and 9 bases lay between the germline ends. Germline V gene lookup returns CDR1 MDHEN and CDR2 SYDVKM. CDR3 length: 14 residues.

Concerning this clonotype: A much larger clone lies one base from this, so it may be a read error. The genes are TRBV7-2 and TRBJ1-1, with D possibly TRBD1 on 6 matching bases. The CDR3 sequence is 15 residues long. The germline V gene has CDR1 SGHTA and CDR2 FQGNSA. CDR3 coding DNA: TGTGCCGGCAGCCCCTGGGGAAGGGGGGGGACTGAAGCTTTCTTT. It codes for CAGSPWGRGGTEAFF. The full variable domain, its missing parts supplied by reference TRBV7-2 and TRBJ1-1, is GAGVSQSPSNKVTEKGKDVELRCDPISGHTALYWYRQSLGQGLEFLIYFQGNSAPDKSGLPSDRFSAERTGGSVSTLTIQRTQQEDSAVYLCAGSPWGRGGTEAFFGQGTRLTVV.

This clonotype was seen ten or more times. CDR3 bases: TGTGCCAGCAGTTACTCGCATCCGACCTACAATGAGCAGTTCTTC. Amino acid sequence: CASSYSHPTYNEQFF. V gene TRBV6-2 or TRBV6-3 combines with J gene TRBJ2-1, with D uncertain. The germline CDR1 and CDR2 sequences are MNHEY and SVGEGT. Deletions cut 0 bases from V and 2 bases from J, with 8 bases between. The CDR3 length is 15 residues.

As for this clonotype: This clone may be a read error of a much larger clone one base away. The gene calls are TRBV28 and TRBJ2-3; 9 nucleotides line up with TRBD1. Germline V gives CDR1 MDHEN, CDR2 SYDVKM. This CDR3 has 17 residues. CDR3: CASSPYGGTGPRGTRYF. CDR3 coding DNA: TGTGCCAGCAGTCCTTACGGGGGGACAGGGCCGCGGGGTACGCGGTATTTT.

This clonotype showed up many times. The chain recombines TRBV2 with TRBJ2-1; D unclear. This CDR3 comprises 12 residues. Trimming took 4 bases from V and 4 from J, leaving 5 bases between them. Germline CDR1 reads SNHLY; CDR2 reads FYNNEI. This chain's CDR3 is CASSVGYNEQFF. CDR3 sequence (DNA): TGTGCCAGCAGTGTGGGGTACAATGAGCAGTTCTTC.

A remark on this clonotype: A much larger clonotype is one base distant, so this may be a read error. The chain couples TRBV10-2 to TRBJ2-1; TRBD1 matches at 7 bases. Germline V gene sequence: CDR1 WSHSY, CDR2 SAAADI. The length of the CDR3 is 15 residues. CDR3 amino acids: CASSEGTANYNVQFF. In nucleotides, the CDR3 is TGCGCCAGCAGTGAAGGGACAGCGAATTACAATGTGCAGTTCTTC.

This clonotype was seen repeatedly, ten times or more. The DNA of the CDR3 is TGCAGTGCTAGAGATCCCTTCACCTACGAGCAGTACTTC. Its translation: CSARDPFTYEQYF. The chain combines TRBV20-1 with TRBJ2-7, with no clear D. The germline V and J ends were trimmed by 0 bases and 2 bases, with 8 bases remaining between them. In germline, CDR1 is DFQATT, CDR2 SNEGSKA (reference sequence). This CDR3 contains 13 residues.